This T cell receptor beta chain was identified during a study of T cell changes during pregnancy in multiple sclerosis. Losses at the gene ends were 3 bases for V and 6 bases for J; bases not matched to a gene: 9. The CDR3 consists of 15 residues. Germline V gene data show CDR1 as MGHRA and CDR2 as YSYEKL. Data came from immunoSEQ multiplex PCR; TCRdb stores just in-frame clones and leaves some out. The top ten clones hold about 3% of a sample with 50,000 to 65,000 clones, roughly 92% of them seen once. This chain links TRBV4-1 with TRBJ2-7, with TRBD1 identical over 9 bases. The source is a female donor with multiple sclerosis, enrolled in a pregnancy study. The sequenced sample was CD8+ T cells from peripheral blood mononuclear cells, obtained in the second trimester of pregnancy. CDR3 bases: TGCGCCAGCAGCCAGACAGGGGGAGGACTACGCGAGCAGTACTTC. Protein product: CASSQTGGGLREQYF.